A single TCR beta chain is shown here with its context. Assay: immunoSEQ multiplex PCR; the TCRdb copy retains only in-frame clones and omits some. The table lists 140,000 or so clones, more than 90% of them singletons. These data are taken from a study of control samples from healthy donors and cancer patients. Germline assignment: CDR1 SGDLS and CDR2 YYNGEE. V was shortened by 3 bases and J by 2 bases, with 10 bases between the two germline ends. The length of the CDR3 is 14 residues. Source material: blood. The TCR sequence derives from a man aged 30 to 39 in good health. This chain links TRBV9 with TRBJ2-3; D not certain. The CDR3 DNA follows: TGTGCCAGCAGCGCCCTAGGGTCCACAGATACGCAGTATTTT. Residues: CASSALGSTDTQYF.